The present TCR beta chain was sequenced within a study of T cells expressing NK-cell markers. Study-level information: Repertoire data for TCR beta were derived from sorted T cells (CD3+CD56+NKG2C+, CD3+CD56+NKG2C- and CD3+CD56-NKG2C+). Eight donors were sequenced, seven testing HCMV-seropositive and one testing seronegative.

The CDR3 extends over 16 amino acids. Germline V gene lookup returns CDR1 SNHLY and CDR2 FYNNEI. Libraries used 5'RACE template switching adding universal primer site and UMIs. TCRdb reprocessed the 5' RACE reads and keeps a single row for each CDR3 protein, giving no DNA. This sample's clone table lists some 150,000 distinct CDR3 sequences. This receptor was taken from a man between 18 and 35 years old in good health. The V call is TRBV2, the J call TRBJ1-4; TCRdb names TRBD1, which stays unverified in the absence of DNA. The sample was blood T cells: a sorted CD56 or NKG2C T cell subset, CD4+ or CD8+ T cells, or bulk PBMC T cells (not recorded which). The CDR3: CASSSSSRGRGEKLFF.